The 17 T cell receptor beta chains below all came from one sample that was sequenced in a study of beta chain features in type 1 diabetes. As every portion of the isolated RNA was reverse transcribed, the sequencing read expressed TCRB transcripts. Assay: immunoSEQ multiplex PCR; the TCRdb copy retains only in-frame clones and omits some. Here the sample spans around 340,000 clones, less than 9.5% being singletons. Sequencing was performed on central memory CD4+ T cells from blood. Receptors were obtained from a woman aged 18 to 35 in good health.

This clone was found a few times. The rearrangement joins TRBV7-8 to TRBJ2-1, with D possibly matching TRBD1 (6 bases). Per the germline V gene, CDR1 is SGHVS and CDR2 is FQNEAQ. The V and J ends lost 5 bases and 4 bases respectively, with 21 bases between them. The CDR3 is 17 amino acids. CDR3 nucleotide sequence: TGTGCCAGCAGCCTACAGTTACAGGGTATGACGTACAATGAGCAGTTCTTC. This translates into CASSLQLQGMTYNEQFF.

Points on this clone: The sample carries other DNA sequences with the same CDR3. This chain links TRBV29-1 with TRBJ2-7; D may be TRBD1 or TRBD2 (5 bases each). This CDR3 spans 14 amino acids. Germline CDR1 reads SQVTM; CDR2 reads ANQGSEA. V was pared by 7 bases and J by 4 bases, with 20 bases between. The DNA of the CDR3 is TGCAGCGCCAAGGACGGGACGGGATTTTACGAGCAGTACTTC. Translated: CSAKDGTGFYEQYF.

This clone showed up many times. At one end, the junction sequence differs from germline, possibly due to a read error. The CDR3 is CASSQELRRELHF. The CDR3 DNA reads TGCGCCAGCAGCCAAGAACTACGCCGGGAGCTGCACTTT. The rearrangement joins TRBV4-1 to TRBJ2-2, with a tentative D call TRBD2 (6 bases). Germline lookup yields CDR1 MGHRA and CDR2 YSYEKL. The CDR3 contains 13 residues.

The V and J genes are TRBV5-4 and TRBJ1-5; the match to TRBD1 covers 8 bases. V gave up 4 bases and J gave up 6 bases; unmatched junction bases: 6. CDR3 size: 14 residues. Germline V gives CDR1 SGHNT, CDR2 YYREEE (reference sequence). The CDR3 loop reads CASSRTGNSQPQHF. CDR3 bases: TGTGCCAGCAGCCGGACAGGGAATAGTCAGCCCCAGCATTTT.

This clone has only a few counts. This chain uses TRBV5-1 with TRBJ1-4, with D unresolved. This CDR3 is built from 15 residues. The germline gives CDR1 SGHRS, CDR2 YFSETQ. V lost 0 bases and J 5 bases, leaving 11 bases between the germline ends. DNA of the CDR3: TGCGCCAGCAGCTTGGAGAACCCCGCAAATGAAAAACTGTTTTTT. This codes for CASSLENPANEKLFF.

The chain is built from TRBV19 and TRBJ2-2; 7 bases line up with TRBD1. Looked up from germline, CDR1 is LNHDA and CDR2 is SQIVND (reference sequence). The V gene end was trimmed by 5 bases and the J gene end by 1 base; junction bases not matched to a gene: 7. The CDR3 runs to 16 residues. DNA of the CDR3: TGTGCCAGTAGTCGCTTCGGGACAGTGAACACCGGGGAGCTGTTTTTT. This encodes CASSRFGTVNTGELFF.

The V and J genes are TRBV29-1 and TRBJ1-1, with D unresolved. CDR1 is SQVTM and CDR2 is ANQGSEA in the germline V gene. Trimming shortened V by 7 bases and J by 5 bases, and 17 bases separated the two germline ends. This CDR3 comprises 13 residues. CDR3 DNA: TGCAGCGCCCAACCCCATTGGGTGACTGAAGCTTTCTTT. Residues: CSAQPHWVTEAFF. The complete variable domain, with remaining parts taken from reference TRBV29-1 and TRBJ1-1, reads SAVISQKPSRDICQRGTSLTIQCQVDSQVTMMFWYRQQPGQSLTLIATANQGSEATYESGFVIDKFPISRPNLTFSTLTVSNMSPEDSSIYLCSAQPHWVTEAFFGQGTRLTVV.

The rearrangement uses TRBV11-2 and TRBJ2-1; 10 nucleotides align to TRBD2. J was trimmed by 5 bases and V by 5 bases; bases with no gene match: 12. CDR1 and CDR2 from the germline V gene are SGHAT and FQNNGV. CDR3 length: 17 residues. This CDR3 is CASSRSTNSGRNNEQFF. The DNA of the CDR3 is TGTGCCAGCAGCCGATCGACAAATAGCGGGAGGAACAATGAGCAGTTCTTC.

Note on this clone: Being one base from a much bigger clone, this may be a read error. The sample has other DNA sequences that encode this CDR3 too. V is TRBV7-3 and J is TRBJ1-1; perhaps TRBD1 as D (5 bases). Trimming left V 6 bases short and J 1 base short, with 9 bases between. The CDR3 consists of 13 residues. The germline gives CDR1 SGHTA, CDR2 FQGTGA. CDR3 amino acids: CASSFQGNTEAFF. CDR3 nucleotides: TGTGCCAGCAGTTTTCAGGGGAACACTGAAGCTTTCTTT.

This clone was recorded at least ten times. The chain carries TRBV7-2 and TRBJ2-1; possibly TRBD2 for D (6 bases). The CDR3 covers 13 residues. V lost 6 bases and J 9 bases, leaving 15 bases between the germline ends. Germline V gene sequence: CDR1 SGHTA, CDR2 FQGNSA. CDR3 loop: CASSQLAPLEQFF. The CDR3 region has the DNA TGTGCCAGCAGTCAACTAGCTCCCCTTGAGCAGTTCTTC.

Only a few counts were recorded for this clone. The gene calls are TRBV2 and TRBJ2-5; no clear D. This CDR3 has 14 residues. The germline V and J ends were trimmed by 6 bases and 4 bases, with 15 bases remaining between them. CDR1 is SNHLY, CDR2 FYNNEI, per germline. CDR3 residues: CASSADGWGETQYF. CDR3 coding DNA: TGTGCCAGCAGCGCAGACGGATGGGGAGAGACCCAGTACTTC.

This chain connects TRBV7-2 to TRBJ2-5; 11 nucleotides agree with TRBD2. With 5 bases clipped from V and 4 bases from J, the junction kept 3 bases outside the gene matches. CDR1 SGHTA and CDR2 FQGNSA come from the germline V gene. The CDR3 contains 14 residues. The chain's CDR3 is CASSIGTSGETQYF. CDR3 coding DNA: TGTGCCAGCAGCATCGGGACTAGCGGAGAGACCCAGTACTTC.

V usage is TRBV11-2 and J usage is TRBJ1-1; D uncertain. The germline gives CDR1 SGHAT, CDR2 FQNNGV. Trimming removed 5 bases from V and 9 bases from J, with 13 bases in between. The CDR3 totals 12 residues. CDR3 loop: CASSAARLKAFF. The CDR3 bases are TGTGCCAGCAGCGCTGCTCGACTAAAAGCTTTCTTT.

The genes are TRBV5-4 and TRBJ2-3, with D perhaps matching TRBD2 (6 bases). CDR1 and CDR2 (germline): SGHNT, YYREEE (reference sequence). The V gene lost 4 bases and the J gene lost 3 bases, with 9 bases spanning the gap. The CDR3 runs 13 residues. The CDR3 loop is CASSRGRTDTQYF. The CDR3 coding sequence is TGTGCCAGCAGCCGGGGGAGGACAGATACGCAGTATTTT.

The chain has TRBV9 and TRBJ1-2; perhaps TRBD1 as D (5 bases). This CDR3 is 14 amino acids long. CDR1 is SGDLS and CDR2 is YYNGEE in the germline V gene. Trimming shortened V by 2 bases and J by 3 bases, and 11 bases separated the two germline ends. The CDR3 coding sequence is TGTGCCAGCAGCGTCGGGGCAGGCGACTATGGCTACACCTTC. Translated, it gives CASSVGAGDYGYTF.

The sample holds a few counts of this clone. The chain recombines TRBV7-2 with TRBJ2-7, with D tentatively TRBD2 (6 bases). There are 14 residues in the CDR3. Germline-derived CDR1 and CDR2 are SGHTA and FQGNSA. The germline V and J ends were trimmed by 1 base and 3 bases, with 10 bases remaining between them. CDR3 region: CASSLGLASYEQYF. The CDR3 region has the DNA TGTGCCAGCAGCTTAGGCCTAGCGAGCTACGAGCAGTACTTC.

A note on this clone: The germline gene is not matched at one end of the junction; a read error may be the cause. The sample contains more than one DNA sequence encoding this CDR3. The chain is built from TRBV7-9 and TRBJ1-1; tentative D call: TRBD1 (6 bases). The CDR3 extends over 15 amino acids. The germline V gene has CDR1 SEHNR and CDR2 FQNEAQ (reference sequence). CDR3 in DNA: TGTGCCAGCAGCTTAGTGTCCAGGGGCCACACTGAGGCTTTCTTT. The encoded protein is CASSLVSRGHTEAFF.